The rows below give T cell receptor beta chains drawn from one sample of a study of CD8 T cells in Susac syndrome. From the immunoSEQ multiplex PCR reads, TCRdb called clonotypes with MiXCR, one entry per CDR3 protein. The sample has over 150,000 distinct CDR3 sequences, about 95% seen once. Sequenced material: CD4+ T cells from PBMCs. These receptors were obtained from a human donor with Susac syndrome. The CDR3 runs from the conserved cysteine through the conserved F or W. The order of the fields is D gene, J gene, V gene, clone size, CDR3 protein, CDR3 DNA. D genes are given only for firm matches. Not all rows give a size; the values are once, few, many and, for expanded clones, a class.

>NA|TRBJ2-1|TRBV29-1|NA
CSGVNNEQFF
TGCAGCGGGGTGAACAATGAGCAGTTCTTC
>NA|TRBJ1-6|TRBV12-3/TRBV12-4|NA
CASRRGATYNSPLHF
TGTGCCAGCAGGAGGGGGGCGACCTATAATTCACCCCTCCACTTT
>TRBD1|TRBJ2-7|TRBV24-1|NA
CATSDSGTGNYEQYF
TGTGCCACCAGTGATTCCGGGACAGGGAACTACGAGCAGTACTTC
>NA|TRBJ2-3|TRBV29-1|NA
CSVLGTSKPDTQYF
TGCAGCGTTCTCGGGACTTCCAAACCAGATACGCAGTATTTT
>TRBD2|TRBJ2-3|TRBV28|NA
CASSFSGKSTDTQYF
TGTGCCAGCAGTTTTAGCGGGAAGAGCACAGATACGCAGTATTTT
>TRBD2|TRBJ2-3|TRBV9|NA
CASSAGGRTDTQYF
TGTGCCAGCAGCGCGGGGGGGCGGACAGATACGCAGTATTTT
>NA|TRBJ2-3|TRBV4-2|NA
CASSQAGGQPDTQYF
TGTGCCAGCAGCCAAGCGGGGGGCCAGCCAGATACGCAGTATTTT
>NA|TRBJ1-4|TRBV12-3/TRBV12-4|NA
CASSLAGARNEKLFF
TGTGCCAGCAGTTTAGCGGGGGCACGTAATGAAAAACTGTTTTTT
>TRBD2|TRBJ2-3|TRBV4-1|NA
CASSHGLADSVRTQYF
TGCGCCAGCAGCCACGGACTAGCGGACTCCGTCCGGACGCAGTATTTT
>NA|TRBJ2-1|TRBV28|NA
CASSSNEQFF
TGTGCCAGCAGTTCCAATGAGCAGTTCTTC
>NA|TRBJ2-1|TRBV2|once
CASSVDQGGEQFF
TGTGCCAGCAGTGTTGATCAGGGCGGTGAGCAGTTCTTC
>NA|TRBJ2-2|TRBV10-1|NA
CASSELSGTGELFF
TGCGCCAGCAGTGAGTTAAGTGGGACCGGGGAGCTGTTTTTT
>TRBD1|TRBJ1-2|TRBV28|NA
CASSNTGQGYYGYTF
TGTGCCAGCAGCAATACGGGACAGGGGTACTATGGCTACACCTTC
>TRBD2|TRBJ2-5|TRBV4-3|NA
CASSQDLTGGLRETQYF
TGCGCCAGCAGCCAAGATCTAACGGGAGGGCTTCGAGAGACCCAGTACTTC
>TRBD2|TRBJ2-1|TRBV20-1|NA
CSAWGGRNEQFF
TGCAGTGCTTGGGGAGGGAGGAATGAGCAGTTCTTC
>NA|TRBJ1-4|TRBV20-1|NA
CSAKTGLNEKLFF
TGCAGTGCTAAGACAGGACTTAATGAAAAACTGTTTTTT
>NA|TRBJ2-3|TRBV30|NA
CAWSVAGALTDTQYF
TGTGCCTGGAGTGTAGCAGGGGCGTTGACAGATACGCAGTATTTT
>NA|TRBJ1-2|TRBV18|NA
CASSPYEETNGYTF
TGTGCCAGCTCACCTTATGAGGAGACTAATGGCTACACCTTC
>TRBD1|TRBJ1-2|TRBV29-1|NA
CSAGQGGGYTF
TGCAGCGCCGGACAGGGAGGCGGCTACACCTTC
>TRBD1|TRBJ2-7|TRBV9|NA
CASSVGTGHYEQYF
TGTGCCAGCAGCGTGGGGACAGGGCACTACGAGCAGTACTTC
>NA|TRBJ1-4|TRBV7-2|NA
CASSLGRQNEKLFF
TGTGCCAGCAGCCTCGGGCGGCAGAATGAAAAACTGTTTTTT
>NA|TRBJ2-4|TRBV12-3/TRBV12-4|NA
CASSLVEGGGKYF
TGTGCCAGCAGTTTGGTGGAGGGTGGGGGAAAGTACTTC
>TRBD1|TRBJ1-2|TRBV29-1|NA
CSVEKGGVNYGYTF
TGCAGCGTTGAGAAAGGGGGCGTGAACTATGGCTACACCTTC
>TRBD1|TRBJ1-2|TRBV29-1|NA
CSAGTGNYGYTF
TGCAGCGCCGGGACAGGGAACTATGGCTACACCTTC
>TRBD1|TRBJ1-2|TRBV7-9|NA
CASSPVGQERFYGYTF
TGTGCCAGCAGCCCGGTGGGACAGGAACGATTCTATGGCTACACCTTC
>TRBD1|TRBJ2-7|TRBV20-1|once
CSATMTPGGSYEQYF
TGCAGTGCTACGATGACACCAGGGGGATCCTACGAGCAGTACTTC
>TRBD2|TRBJ2-7|TRBV15|NA
CATSRTSGSSYEQYF
TGTGCCACCAGCAGGACTAGCGGGAGCTCCTACGAGCAGTACTTC
>TRBD2|TRBJ2-1|TRBV7-3|NA
CASSLLGTSGYNEQFF
TGTGCCAGCAGCTTACTTGGGACTAGCGGTTACAATGAGCAGTTCTTC
>TRBD1|TRBJ1-2|TRBV2|NA
CASSELGQGASGYTF
TGTGCCAGCAGTGAACTTGGGCAGGGGGCTAGTGGCTACACCTTC
>NA|TRBJ1-5|TRBV30|NA
CAWSFGSGSQPQHF
TGTGCCTGGAGCTTCGGCAGCGGGAGTCAGCCCCAGCATTTT
>TRBD2|TRBJ2-2|TRBV24-1|NA
CATSGPIKGGGNTGELFF
TGTGCCACCAGTGGGCCGATTAAGGGCGGGGGGAACACCGGGGAGCTGTTTTTT
>NA|TRBJ2-1|TRBV24-1|NA
CATSDLGPHGDEQFF
TGTGCCACCAGTGATTTGGGACCCCACGGGGATGAGCAGTTCTTC
>NA|TRBJ2-3|TRBV11-2|NA
CASSLFGGTSTDTQYF
TGTGCCAGCAGCTTATTCGGGGGAACTAGCACAGATACGCAGTATTTT
>NA|TRBJ2-5|TRBV28|NA
CASSYTAEDRTQYF
TGTGCCAGCAGTTACACGGCCGAGGATCGGACCCAGTACTTC
>NA|TRBJ2-3|TRBV7-2|once
CASSVLGPTSTDTQYF
TGTGCCAGCAGCGTACTAGGGCCGACTAGCACAGATACGCAGTATTTT
>NA|TRBJ2-6|TRBV5-1|once
CASSLGQNSGANVLTF
TGCGCCAGCAGCTTGGGACAGAACTCTGGGGCCAACGTCCTGACTTTC
>NA|TRBJ2-5|TRBV12-3/TRBV12-4|NA
CASRGHGGGQETQYF
TGTGCCAGCAGAGGGCACGGTGGGGGGCAAGAGACCCAGTACTTC
>NA|TRBJ2-1|TRBV19|NA
CASSIGQAPYNEQFF
TGTGCCAGTAGTATTGGGCAGGCCCCCTACAATGAGCAGTTCTTC
>NA|TRBJ1-3|TRBV18|NA
CASSPPGTRPGNTIYF
TGTGCCAGCTCACCGCCCGGGACAAGACCTGGAAACACCATATATTTT
>TRBD1|TRBJ2-7|TRBV5-4|NA
CASSYTGEGGGEQYF
TGTGCCAGCAGCTACACAGGGGAAGGGGGTGGCGAGCAGTACTTC
>NA|TRBJ2-2|TRBV4-2|NA
CASSQPDATGELFF
TGTGCCAGCAGCCAACCGGACGCAACCGGGGAGCTGTTTTTT
>NA|TRBJ2-3|TRBV6-1|NA
CASSVRALGLDREQYF
TGTGCCAGCAGTGTCCGGGCTTTGGGATTGGACCGAGAGCAGTATTTT
>TRBD1|TRBJ1-6|TRBV20-1|NA
CSARRQGANNSPLHF
TGCAGTGCTAGAAGACAGGGGGCTAATAATTCACCCCTCCACTTT
>NA|TRBJ2-1|TRBV25-1|NA
CASSAQAVNEQFF
TGTGCCAGCAGTGCCCAGGCTGTAAATGAGCAGTTCTTC
>TRBD2|TRBJ2-3|TRBV19|NA
CASSPERDHGTDTQYF
TGTGCCAGTAGTCCGGAGCGGGACCACGGCACAGATACGCAGTATTTT
>NA|TRBJ2-2|TRBV30|NA
CAWSTGNTGELFF
TGTGCCTGGAGTACGGGGAACACCGGGGAGCTGTTTTTT
>TRBD2|TRBJ2-7|TRBV20-1|NA
CSARTSGYSYEQYF
TGCAGTGCTAGGACTAGCGGCTACTCCTACGAGCAGTACTTC
>TRBD2|TRBJ2-3|TRBV25-1|NA
CASSDSSRGLAPDTQYF
TGTGCCAGCAGTGATTCGAGTAGGGGACTAGCGCCAGATACGCAGTATTTT
>NA|TRBJ2-1|TRBV4-1|NA
CASSQERGQLGNEQFF
TGCGCCAGCAGCCAAGAGCGGGGGCAGCTGGGCAATGAGCAGTTCTTC
>NA|TRBJ1-2|TRBV4-1|NA
CASSHPGQFLYGYTF
TGCGCCAGCAGCCACCCCGGACAGTTCCTCTATGGCTACACCTTC
>NA|TRBJ1-5|TRBV4-3|NA
CASSQDGGSGQPQHF
TGCGCCAGCAGCCAAGACGGCGGGTCAGGTCAGCCCCAGCATTTT